The T cell receptor (beta chain) described here comes from a study of blood T cell repertoires in COVID-19. Turning to the study itself: COVID-19 samples collected from the United States, Italy and Spain covered acute and convalescent phases. The analysed material was cDNA or gDNA that came from T cells, B-cell-depleted T cells, or PBMCs.

Germline V CDR1 and CDR2: MNHEY, SMNVEV (reference sequence). This CDR3 is built from 13 residues. J gave up 8 bases and V 6 bases, and 9 bases lay outside the gene matches. Original data processing: Reference gene primer amplification in the assay estimated nucleated cell counts. Generated by immunoSEQ multiplex PCR, the TCRdb table keeps only in-frame clones and is missing some. The DNA was the basis for D and trimming; V, J and clone size are from that table. Of some 58,000 clones in the sample, around 86% were seen once. Material: peripheral blood. This chain uses TRBV27 with TRBJ1-2, with 7 nucleotides matching TRBD1. The clonotype comes from a man aged 40-50 years with acute or convalescent COVID-19. The DNA of the CDR3 is TGTGCCAGCAGCCAGACAGGGTTGCGGGGCTACACCTTC. Encoded protein: CASSQTGLRGYTF.